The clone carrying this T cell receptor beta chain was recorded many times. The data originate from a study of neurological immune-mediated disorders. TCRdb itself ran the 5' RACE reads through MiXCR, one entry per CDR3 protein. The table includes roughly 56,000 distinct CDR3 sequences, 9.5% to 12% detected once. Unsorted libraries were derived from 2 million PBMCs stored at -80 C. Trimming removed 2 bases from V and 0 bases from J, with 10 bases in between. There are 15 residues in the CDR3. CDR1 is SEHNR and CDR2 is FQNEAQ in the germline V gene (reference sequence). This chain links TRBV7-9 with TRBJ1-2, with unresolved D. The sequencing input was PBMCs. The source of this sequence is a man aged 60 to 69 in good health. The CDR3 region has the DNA TGTGCCAGCAGCTTATCTGGAGTTACTAACTATGGCTACACCTTC. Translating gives CASSLSGVTNYGYTF.